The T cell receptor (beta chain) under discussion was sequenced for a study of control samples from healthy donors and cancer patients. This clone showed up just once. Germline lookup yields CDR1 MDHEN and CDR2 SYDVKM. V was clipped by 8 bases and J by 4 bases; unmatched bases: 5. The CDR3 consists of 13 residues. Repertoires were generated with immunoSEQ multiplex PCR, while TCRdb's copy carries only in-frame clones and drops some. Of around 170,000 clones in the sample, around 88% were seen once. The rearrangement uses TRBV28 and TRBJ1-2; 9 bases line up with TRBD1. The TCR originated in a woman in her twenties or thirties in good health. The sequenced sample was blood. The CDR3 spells CASWTGAFYGYTF. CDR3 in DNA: TGTGCCAGCTGGACAGGGGCCTTCTATGGCTACACCTTC.